The rows below give T cell receptor beta chains drawn from one sample of a study of cytomegalovirus exposure and HLA in healthy donors. TCRdb's copy holds only in-frame clones and misses some; the assay was immunoSEQ multiplex PCR. Here the sample spans 45,000 to 65,000 clones, less than 75% being singletons. The sequencing input was PBMCs. The receptor source for this set is a woman aged 45-65 years in good health and CMV-seropositive. Each CDR3 is given with its conserved first and last residue. The D gene is left open where the match is weak. Size is stated for part of the rows, as once, few or many counts, or as a class when the clone is expanded.

abundance	v_gene	d_gene	j_gene	CDR3aa	CDR3nt
few	TRBV9	TRBD2	TRBJ2-1	CASSVDAGVTNEQFF	TGTGCCAGCAGCGTAGATGCGGGAGTGACCAATGAGCAGTTCTTC
-	TRBV5-5	TRBD2	TRBJ2-7	CASSLQLAGEYEQYF	TGTGCCAGCAGCCTACAACTGGCGGGGGAGTACGAGCAGTACTTC
-	TRBV27	-	TRBJ1-2	CASSLHTSVQGIDGYTF	TGTGCCAGCAGTTTGCATACGTCAGTACAGGGTATAGATGGCTACACCTTC
-	TRBV19	-	TRBJ1-1	CASRDRDKGKAFF	TGTGCCAGTAGAGACCGGGACAAGGGGAAAGCTTTCTTT
-	TRBV5-1	TRBD1	TRBJ2-1	CASSRRLQGADNEQFF	TGCGCCAGCAGCCGAAGGCTACAGGGGGCGGATAATGAGCAGTTCTTC
-	TRBV18	-	TRBJ2-2	CASSGLALNTGELFF	TGTGCCAGCTCAGGGCTAGCATTAAACACCGGGGAGCTGTTTTTT
-	TRBV19	TRBD1	TRBJ2-7	CASSIDRGYEQYF	TGTGCCAGTAGTATTGACAGGGGGTACGAGCAGTACTTC
-	TRBV7-2	TRBD2	TRBJ2-7	CASSPPGLAGVPGYEQYF	TGTGCCAGCAGCCCGCCGGGACTAGCGGGGGTACCGGGCTACGAGCAGTACTTC
few	TRBV5-6	TRBD1	TRBJ1-2	CASSLPGGYYGYTF	TGTGCCAGCAGCTTACCAGGGGGTTACTATGGCTACACCTTC
-	TRBV25-1	TRBD1	TRBJ1-2	CASSESGQPPGEGYTF	TGTGCCAGCAGTGAATCGGGACAGCCCCCTGGAGAAGGCTACACCTTC
-	TRBV6-6	TRBD2	TRBJ2-7	CASSLGTSGRSEQYF	TGTGCCAGCAGCCTCGGGACTAGCGGGAGGTCCGAGCAGTACTTC
few	TRBV9	TRBD2	TRBJ2-1	CASTKSGNSYNEQFF	TGTGCCAGCACCAAAAGCGGGAACTCCTACAATGAGCAGTTCTTC
once	TRBV11-2	-	TRBJ1-4	CASSQGIKELFF	TGTGCCAGCAGCCAGGGGATTAAGGAACTGTTTTTT
-	TRBV7-2	-	TRBJ1-1	CASSLRRSEAFF	TGTGCCAGCAGCTTACGCAGAAGTGAAGCTTTCTTT
once	TRBV30	TRBD1	TRBJ2-7	CAWSPGQGSHEQYF	TGTGCCTGGAGTCCGGGACAGGGGTCCCACGAGCAGTACTTC
-	TRBV25-1	TRBD1	TRBJ2-7	CASSSSGQGSYEQYF	TGTGCCAGCAGCTCCTCGGGACAGGGCTCCTACGAGCAGTACTTC
-	TRBV7-2	-	TRBJ2-1	CASSFLGSGVNEQFF	TGTGCCAGCAGCTTCCTGGGCTCAGGGGTCAATGAGCAGTTCTTC
-	TRBV9	TRBD2	TRBJ2-5	CASSVPTSGGIETQYF	TGTGCCAGCAGCGTACCGACTAGCGGGGGGATCGAGACCCAGTACTTC
-	TRBV19	-	TRBJ2-2	CASSTRLDTGELFF	TGTGCCAGTAGTACCCGACTTGATACCGGGGAGCTGTTTTTT
-	TRBV4-1	-	TRBJ1-6	CASSQGWEHGWSPLHF	TGCGCCAGCAGCCAAGGGTGGGAGCACGGATGGTCACCCCTCCACTTT
-	TRBV30	-	TRBJ2-4	CAWSDTARGIQYF	TGTGCCTGGAGTGATACAGCCCGGGGCATTCAGTACTTC
-	TRBV10-2	TRBD1	TRBJ1-2	CASSDPQGQKNYGYTF	TGCGCCAGCAGTGACCCACAGGGACAGAAAAACTATGGCTACACCTTC
-	TRBV5-6	-	TRBJ2-7	CASSLTTYEQYF	TGTGCCAGCAGCCTAACTACCTACGAGCAGTACTTC
few	TRBV5-4	TRBD2	TRBJ2-5	CASSPGLGREGEETQYF	TGTGCCAGCAGCCCCGGCCTGGGGCGGGAGGGGGAAGAGACCCAGTACTTC
-	TRBV19	-	TRBJ1-1	CASNRQLEAFF	TGTGCCAGCAATCGACAGCTTGAAGCTTTCTTT
-	TRBV9	TRBD1	TRBJ1-1	CASSGHAGTGVWETEAFF	TGTGCCAGCAGCGGGCATGCCGGAACAGGGGTTTGGGAAACTGAAGCTTTCTTT
-	TRBV20-1	-	TRBJ2-3	CIYEAAKAQYF	TGCATTTACGAGGCGGCCAAGGCTCAGTATTTT
few	TRBV1	-	TRBJ2-3	CTSSQQWNPGRGDTQYF	TGCACCAGCAGCCAACAATGGAACCCGGGCCGGGGAGATACGCAGTATTTT
-	TRBV7-2	TRBD1	TRBJ1-6	CASSLQGVSPLHF	TGTGCCAGCAGCTTACAGGGGGTTTCACCCCTCCACTTT
-	TRBV2	TRBD2	TRBJ2-3	CASYWTSGTDTQYF	TGTGCCAGCTATTGGACTAGCGGGACAGATACGCAGTATTTT
-	TRBV19	TRBD1	TRBJ1-1	CASSAQGTDENTEAFF	TGTGCCAGTAGTGCCCAGGGGACAGACGAGAACACTGAAGCTTTCTTT
-	TRBV7-6	-	TRBJ2-1	CASSLMRGSSYNEQFF	TGTGCCAGCAGCTTAATGCGGGGAAGCTCCTACAATGAGCAGTTCTTC
-	TRBV9	TRBD2	TRBJ2-3	CASGTSGRDTSTDTQYF	TGTGCCAGCGGAACCAGCGGGAGAGACACTAGCACAGATACGCAGTATTTT
once	TRBV4-1	-	TRBJ1-2	CASSQDWSTGYTF	TGCGCCAGCAGCCAAGATTGGAGTACTGGCTACACCTTC
few	TRBV6-5	TRBD2	TRBJ2-1	CASSYSSGSRHEQFF	TGTGCCAGCAGCTACTCTAGCGGGAGTCGGCATGAGCAGTTCTTC
-	TRBV9	-	TRBJ2-7	CASSGPGREQYF	TGTGCCAGCAGCGGACCAGGGAGGGAGCAGTACTTC
-	TRBV2	TRBD1	TRBJ1-4	CASTLEGAPNEKLFF	TGTGCCAGCACTCTAGAGGGGGCGCCTAATGAAAAACTGTTTTTT
-	TRBV9	TRBD2	TRBJ2-7	CASSSRGDRMDEQYF	TGTGCCAGCAGCTCGCGGGGGGATAGAATGGACGAGCAGTACTTC
-	TRBV4-3	-	TRBJ2-7	CASSQGTVISPTYEQYF	TGCGCCAGCAGCCAAGGGACAGTCATATCCCCCACCTACGAGCAGTACTTC
once	TRBV2	-	TRBJ1-2	CASHREDFYGYTF	TGTGCCAGCCACCGGGAGGACTTCTATGGCTACACCTTC
once	TRBV5-6	TRBD1	TRBJ2-7	CASSLTGTGGYEQYF	TGTGCCAGCAGCCTGACCGGGACAGGGGGGTACGAGCAGTACTTC
-	TRBV19	-	TRBJ2-7	CASSQLLSSYEQYF	TGTGCCAGTAGCCAACTACTGAGCTCCTACGAGCAGTACTTC
once	TRBV7-2	TRBD1	TRBJ2-5	CASSTTGGSFRQETQYF	TGTGCCAGCAGCACGACAGGGGGCTCATTCCGCCAAGAGACCCAGTACTTC
-	TRBV4-3	TRBD2	TRBJ2-1	CASSQGAGTSGRHEQFF	TGCGCCAGCAGCCAAGGGGCCGGGACTAGCGGTCGTCATGAGCAGTTCTTC
-	TRBV7-9	-	TRBJ2-7	CASSSSNEQYF	TGTGCCAGCAGCTCCTCGAACGAGCAGTACTTC
few	TRBV10-3	-	TRBJ1-4	CAISEAGTQGEKLFF	TGTGCCATCAGTGAGGCCGGGACTCAAGGGGAAAAACTGTTTTTT
-	TRBV11-2	-	TRBJ1-3	CASSLAVTGNTIYF	TGTGCCAGCAGCTTAGCGGTAACTGGAAACACCATATATTTT
-	TRBV29-1	-	TRBJ1-1	CSVVTGDTEAFF	TGCAGCGTCGTTACCGGGGACACTGAAGCTTTCTTT
-	TRBV6-1	-	TRBJ2-3	CASMGGTGDTQYF	TGTGCCAGCATGGGGGGAACGGGGGATACGCAGTATTTT
few	TRBV7-9	TRBD1	TRBJ1-6	CASSLGDRVGSPLHF	TGTGCCAGCAGCTTAGGAGACAGGGTTGGTTCACCCCTCCACTTT
-	TRBV4-2	-	TRBJ1-1	CASSQDNVGRNTEAFF	TGTGCCAGCAGCCAAGACAACGTGGGGAGGAACACTGAAGCTTTCTTT
-	TRBV7-8	-	TRBJ2-2	CASSLRGGLTGELFF	TGTGCCAGCAGCTTACGGGGTGGACTCACCGGGGAGCTGTTTTTT
few	TRBV28	-	TRBJ2-2	CASNQDWNTGELFF	TGTGCCAGCAACCAGGACTGGAACACCGGGGAGCTGTTTTTT
-	TRBV9	TRBD2	TRBJ2-1	CASSADGRYNEQFF	TGTGCCAGCAGTGCCGACGGGAGGTACAATGAGCAGTTCTTC
few	TRBV5-1	TRBD2	TRBJ2-2	CASSLLGGTGTGELFF	TGCGCCAGCAGCTTGTTGGGGGGGACCGGCACCGGGGAGCTGTTTTTT
-	TRBV10-3	-	TRBJ1-1	CAISPFGGYTEAFF	TGTGCCATCAGTCCTTTTGGTGGCTACACTGAAGCTTTCTTT
once	TRBV5-1	-	TRBJ2-5	CASSTGDSSQANQETQYF	TGCGCCAGCAGCACCGGCGACAGCTCTCAGGCAAACCAAGAGACCCAGTACTTC
-	TRBV6-5	-	TRBJ1-3	CASSYREGGNTIYF	TGTGCCAGCAGCTACAGGGAGGGAGGAAACACCATATATTTT
-	TRBV7-2	TRBD1	TRBJ1-2	CATKPGTGLVGGTF	TGTGCCACCAAGCCCGGGACAGGCCTTGTCGGGGGAACCTTC
-	TRBV7-9	-	TRBJ2-4	CASSSELTLAKNIQYF	TGTGCCAGCAGCTCAGAACTGACACTAGCCAAAAACATTCAGTACTTC